Listed below are T cell receptor beta chains from one sample, sequenced in a study of identical twins. A single record per CDR3 protein comes from TCRdb applying MiXCR to the 5' RACE reads. The sample includes around 1.7 million distinct CDR3 sequences, under 35% seen only once; the top ten take less than 0.35%. Source material: cord blood. The source of these receptors is a newborn girl in good health. The CDR3 runs from the conserved cysteine through the conserved F or W. D genes are given only for firm matches. Clone size appears in some rows only: once, few, many, or a class for an expanded clone.

>TRBD2|few|TRBV20-1|TRBJ2-1|13
CRPGTSGSHEQFF
TGCAGGCCCGGGACTAGCGGGAGTCATGAGCAGTTCTTC
>TRBD1|few|TRBV25-1|TRBJ1-6|13
CASSEQGASPLHF
TGTGCCAGCAGTGAACAGGGGGCTTCACCCCTCCACTTT
>-|few|TRBV14|TRBJ2-5|14
CASSQDRPKETQYF
TGTGCCAGCAGCCAAGACAGACCCAAAGAGACCCAGTACTTC
>-|-|TRBV20-1|TRBJ1-2|13
CSALTGPIYGYTF
TGCAGTGCTCTAACAGGTCCCATCTATGGCTACACCTTC
>TRBD1|few|TRBV10-3|TRBJ2-2|17
CATRSPPGQGLTGELFF
TGTGCCACCCGCTCCCCACCGGGACAGGGGCTCACCGGGGAGCTGTTTTTT
>TRBD1|-|TRBV20-1|TRBJ1-5|14
CSATTGISNQPQHF
TGCAGTGCAACGACAGGGATTAGCAATCAGCCCCAGCATTTT
>TRBD1|-|TRBV20-1|TRBJ2-1|13
CSARRTGEETQFF
TGCAGTGCTAGAAGGACAGGGGAGGAGACCCAGTTCTTC
>TRBD2|once|TRBV7-9|TRBJ2-1|16
CASSLTGGGVVWEQFF
TGTGCCAGCAGCTTAACTGGCGGGGGGGTCGTCTGGGAGCAGTTCTTC
>TRBD2|few|TRBV7-2|TRBJ2-7|13
CASTILAGVEQYF
TGTGCCAGCACCATACTAGCGGGAGTCGAGCAGTACTTC
>-|-|TRBV20-1|TRBJ2-3|13
CSAGVGSTDTQYF
TGCAGTGCTGGGGTAGGCAGCACAGATACGCAGTATTTT
>TRBD2|-|TRBV3-1|TRBJ2-2|16
CASSQATSAITGELFF
TGTGCCAGCAGCCAGGCGACTAGCGCGATCACCGGGGAGCTGTTTTTT
>-|many|TRBV12-3/TRBV12-4|TRBJ2-4|16
CASSLEGGLAKNIQYF
TGTGCCAGCAGTTTAGAGGGGGGCTTAGCCAAAAACATTCAGTACTTC
>-|few|TRBV4-1|TRBJ2-3|16
CASSQRGVPSTDTQYF
TGCGCCAGCAGCCAAAGGGGGGTCCCTAGCACAGATACGCAGTATTTT
>-|few|TRBV21-1|TRBJ2-7|15
CASSKVRQGPYEQYF
TGTGCCAGCAGCAAAGTACGACAGGGGCCCTACGAGCAGTACTTC
>TRBD1|few|TRBV20-1|TRBJ1-4|16
CSARGRTGRLREKLFF
TGCAGTGCTAGGGGGCGGACAGGGCGGTTACGAGAAAAACTGTTTTTT
>-|-|TRBV20-1|TRBJ2-4|12
CSAKVPVNIQYF
TGCAGTGCTAAGGTGCCAGTAAACATTCAGTACTTC
>-|-|TRBV27|TRBJ1-1|15
CASSLSTSKSFEAFF
TGTGCCAGCAGTTTATCGACGAGTAAGAGTTTTGAAGCTTTCTTT
>-|-|TRBV27|TRBJ1-2|13
CASSADPGYGYTF
TGTGCCAGCAGTGCAGACCCCGGCTATGGCTACACCTTC
>-|-|TRBV27|TRBJ2-3|16
CASSLAWGGLSDTQYF
TGTGCCAGCAGTTTAGCTTGGGGGGGCCTTTCCGATACGCAGTATTTT
>TRBD2|-|TRBV7-2|TRBJ2-1|15
CASSLSLAGPNEQFF
TGTGCCAGCAGCTTATCTCTAGCGGGCCCCAATGAGCAGTTCTTC
>-|-|TRBV19|TRBJ1-2|15
CASSIGARANYGYTF
TGTGCCAGTAGCATAGGGGCGCGGGCTAACTATGGCTACACCTTC
>-|once|TRBV20-1|TRBJ1-2|17
CSARDQQGRGTNYGYTF
TGCAGTGCTAGAGATCAGCAAGGCCGTGGAACCAACTATGGCTACACCTTC
>-|-|TRBV6-1|TRBJ1-5|16
CASSARQDYSNQPQHF
TGTGCCAGCAGTGCCCGACAGGATTATAGCAATCAGCCCCAGCATTTT
>-|-|TRBV20-1|TRBJ2-1|14
CSATGLTSYNEQFF
TGCAGTGCTACCGGGCTAACCTCCTACAATGAGCAGTTCTTC
>-|few|TRBV12-3/TRBV12-4|TRBJ2-3|14
CASRKHIGTDTQYF
TGTGCCAGCAGGAAACATATTGGCACAGATACGCAGTATTTT
>-|-|TRBV28|TRBJ2-4|12
CASSEGNNIQYF
TGTGCCAGCAGCGAGGGAAACAACATTCAGTACTTC
>-|many|TRBV10-3|TRBJ2-7|14
CAIGAMDGHYEQYF
TGTGCCATCGGAGCGATGGACGGACATTACGAGCAGTACTTC
>-|-|TRBV2|TRBJ2-7|14
CASSDYPSLYEQYF
TGTGCCAGCAGTGATTACCCCAGCCTCTACGAGCAGTACTTC
>-|-|TRBV3-1|TRBJ1-4|12
CASSQAHRRLFF
TGTGCCAGCAGCCAAGCCCACAGACGACTGTTTTTT
>-|few|TRBV18|TRBJ2-5|16
CASSSTGLRFQETQYF
TGTGCCAGCTCGTCTACCGGACTCAGATTCCAAGAGACCCAGTACTTC
>TRBD1|-|TRBV5-8|TRBJ2-7|14
CASSHRDRPYEQYF
TGTGCCAGCAGCCACCGGGACAGACCCTACGAGCAGTACTTC
>TRBD1|-|TRBV3-1|TRBJ2-3|12
CASGLTGSQQYF
TGTGCCAGCGGCCTGACAGGGTCCCAGCAGTATTTT
>TRBD2|few|TRBV5-1|TRBJ2-5|19
CASSLGAASGGAGGETQYF
TGCGCCAGCAGCTTGGGTGCGGCTAGCGGGGGGGCCGGTGGAGAGACCCAGTACTTC
>TRBD1|-|TRBV20-1|TRBJ1-6|14
CSARGQGRSSPPHF
TGCAGTGCTAGGGGACAGGGGAGGAGTTCACCCCCCCACTTT
>-|few|TRBV6-1|TRBJ1-5|13
CASKSGGGQPQHF
TGTGCCAGCAAGTCAGGAGGAGGTCAGCCCCAGCATTTT
>-|-|TRBV21-1|TRBJ2-5|17
CASSASTGETKKETQYF
TGTGCCAGCAGCGCATCCACAGGGGAGACTAAGAAGGAGACCCAGTACTTC
>TRBD1|few|TRBV20-1|TRBJ2-7|15
CSARSRDRGSSEQYF
TGCAGTGCTAGATCCCGGGACAGGGGGTCGAGCGAGCAGTACTTC
>-|few|TRBV12-3/TRBV12-4|TRBJ2-6|15
CASRAGGSGANVLTF
TGTGCCAGCAGGGCTGGGGGCTCTGGGGCCAACGTCCTGACTTTC
>TRBD2|few|TRBV5-1|TRBJ2-5|17
CASSWGTSFQRKETQYF
TGCGCCAGCAGCTGGGGGACTAGCTTCCAACGGAAAGAGACCCAGTACTTC
>TRBD2|few|TRBV2|TRBJ2-6|20
CASSETSGGSFSSGANVLTF
TGTGCCAGCAGTGAGACTAGCGGGGGGTCCTTCAGCTCTGGGGCCAACGTCCTGACTTTC
>TRBD2|-|TRBV20-1|TRBJ2-7|17
CSASIKEGGGRTYEQYF
TGCAGTGCTAGTATAAAGGAAGGTGGCGGGAGGACCTACGAGCAGTACTTC
>-|few|TRBV6-6|TRBJ2-1|16
CASSFFLGRPNNEQFF
TGTGCCAGCAGTTTCTTCCTCGGACGGCCTAACAATGAGCAGTTCTTC
>TRBD2|-|TRBV3-1|TRBJ2-5|16
CASSPQAGGRSETQYF
TGTGCCAGCAGCCCCCAAGCGGGGGGAAGGTCAGAGACCCAGTACTTC
>-|-|TRBV11-2|TRBJ2-1|15
CASSLEGRTNYEQFF
TGTGCCAGCAGCTTAGAAGGGCGGACCAACTACGAGCAGTTCTTC
>TRBD1|once|TRBV3-1|TRBJ2-3|15
CASSQWNRGADTRYF
TGTGCCAGCAGCCAATGGAACAGGGGGGCAGATACGCGGTATTTT
>TRBD1|-|TRBV5-1|TRBJ2-5|15
CASSRGTGVRETQYF
TGCGCCAGCAGCCGGGGGACAGGGGTTAGGGAGACCCAGTACTTC
>-|-|TRBV27|TRBJ2-4|18
CASSLSTIGALAKNIQYF
TGTGCCAGCAGTTTATCGACTATTGGCGCCTTAGCCAAAAACATTCAGTACTTC
>-|few|TRBV10-3|TRBJ2-1|16
CAISESTGRRYNEQFF
TGTGCCATCAGTGAGTCGACAGGACGCCGCTACAATGAGCAGTTCTTC
>-|few|TRBV12-3/TRBV12-4|TRBJ2-7|14
CASSSKDRRYEQYF
TGTGCCAGCAGTTCCAAGGACCGTCGCTACGAGCAGTACTTC
>TRBD1|few|TRBV27|TRBJ2-4|16
CASSPGQPAGRNIQYF
TGTGCCAGCAGCCCGGGACAGCCTGCAGGGAGAAACATTCAGTACTTC
>-|-|TRBV28|TRBJ2-3|13
CATGAPSTDTQYF
TGTGCCACAGGGGCGCCATCCACAGATACGCAGTATTTT
>TRBD2|few|TRBV20-1|TRBJ2-7|15
CSARVTSGRVDEQYF
TGCAGTGCTAGGGTGACTAGCGGGAGGGTGGACGAGCAGTACTTC
>-|-|TRBV20-1|TRBJ2-5|12
CRTKSGSETQYF
TGCAGAACGAAAAGCGGGTCGGAGACCCAGTACTTC
>TRBD1|few|TRBV3-1|TRBJ2-7|14
CASSRRDRQHEQYF
TGTGCCAGCAGCCGCCGGGACAGGCAACACGAGCAGTACTTC
>-|-|TRBV18|TRBJ1-1|13
CASSRSENTEAFF
TGTGCCAGCTCACGGTCCGAGAACACTGAAGCTTTCTTT
>-|-|TRBV20-1|TRBJ2-7|15
CSASATPSPSRSPYF
TGCAGTGCTAGTGCGACACCGTCCCCCTCGAGAAGTCCGTACTTC
>-|few|TRBV7-9|TRBJ1-5|13
CASSLREYQPQHF
TGTGCCAGCAGCTTACGAGAATATCAGCCCCAGCATTTT
>-|-|TRBV5-1|TRBJ2-7|14
CASSMASRAYEQYF
TGCGCCAGCAGCATGGCCTCCAGGGCTTACGAGCAGTACTTC
>-|few|TRBV6-6|TRBJ1-2|16
CASSFPGTSGTYGYTF
TGTGCCAGCAGTTTCCCCGGGACCTCAGGCACCTATGGCTACACCTTC
>TRBD2|-|TRBV6-1|TRBJ2-5|13
CASSGGLVETQYF
TGTGCCAGCAGTGGGGGACTAGTGGAGACCCAGTACTTC